This passage covers 29 T cell receptor beta chains from one sample sequenced in a study of blood T cell repertoires in COVID-19. The method was immunoSEQ multiplex PCR; TCRdb's version includes in-frame clones alone and lacks a portion of them. The sample consists of some 170,000 clones, around 80% of them appearing once. Input material: peripheral blood. All receptors come from a woman aged 40 to 50 with COVID-19, enrolled during active disease.

CDR3 sequence (DNA): TGTGCCAGCAGTCCCACGAGGGGGCTTAGGGAAAAACTGTTTTTT. As protein: CASSPTRGLREKLFF. The chain employs TRBV6-5 and TRBJ1-4, with 7 bases identical to TRBD1. The CDR3 loop spans 15 amino acids. V was clipped by 5 bases and J by 8 bases; unmatched bases: 11. The germline CDR1 and CDR2 sequences are MNHEY and SVGAGI.

The chain is built from TRBV19 and TRBJ2-2; 9 nucleotides align to TRBD2. V shed 3 bases and J 4 bases; nucleotides not matched to a gene: 3. The CDR3 loop spans 15 amino acids. The germline V gene has CDR1 LNHDA and CDR2 SQIVND (reference sequence). CDR3 in amino acids: CASSILAGSTGELFF. CDR3 nucleotides: TGTGCCAGTAGTATTCTAGCGGGAAGCACCGGGGAGCTGTTTTTT.

This clone came up once. The rearrangement uses TRBV7-3 and TRBJ2-2; 9 positions match TRBD2. The CDR3 runs to 16 residues. Germline-derived CDR1 and CDR2 are SGHTA and FQGTGA. Unmatched junction bases numbered 6, after V lost 2 bases and J lost 5 bases. CDR3 nucleotide sequence: TGTGCCAGCAGCTTACAGCCTAGCGGGACTACCGGGGAGCTGTTTTTT. This sequence encodes CASSLQPSGTTGELFF.

V is TRBV10-1 and J is TRBJ2-1; TRBD2 matches 16 bases. Germline-derived CDR1 and CDR2 are WNHNN and SYGVQD (reference sequence). J gave up 5 bases and V 4 bases, and 5 bases lay outside the gene matches. The CDR3 is 17 amino acids. The CDR3 sequence is CASSGPGLAGGNNEQFF. The CDR3 region has the DNA TGCGCCAGCAGTGGCCCGGGACTAGCGGGAGGGAACAATGAGCAGTTCTTC.

This clone was picked up one time. The gene calls are TRBV6-5 and TRBJ2-7; 9 bases align to TRBD1. V trimming: 4 bases; J trimming: 4 bases; junction bases outside the gene matches: 5. This CDR3 has 14 amino acids. The V gene's germline CDR1 is MNHEY and CDR2 SVGAGI. CDR3 residues: CASSWTGEGYEQYF. The CDR3 DNA reads TGTGCCAGCAGTTGGACAGGGGAGGGTTACGAGCAGTACTTC.

The chain's CDR3 is CASSYSIGTGNYGYTF. The CDR3, as DNA: TGTGCCAGCAGTTACTCAATCGGGACAGGAAACTATGGCTACACCTTC. This chain uses TRBV6-5 with TRBJ1-2; TRBD1 matches 8 bases. With V trimmed by 0 bases and J by 2 bases, 5 bases remained unmatched. Germline values: CDR1 MNHEY, CDR2 SVGAGI. The CDR3 spans 16 residues.

This clone appeared a few times. The J gene is TRBJ2-7, the V gene TRBV5-1; D is possibly TRBD2 (6 bases). The CDR3 contains 14 residues. Germline V lookup: CDR1 SGHRS, CDR2 YFSETQ. V was pared by 5 bases and J by 2 bases, with 14 bases between. The CDR3 protein is CASRIGGATYEQYF. The CDR3, as DNA: TGCGCCAGCAGGATCGGAGGGGCTACCTACGAGCAGTACTTC.

Concerning this clone itself: One junction end disagrees with the germline gene, perhaps due to a read error. The genes are TRBV7-7 and TRBJ2-7, with unresolved D. This CDR3 has 12 amino acids. Germline V lookup: CDR1 SSHAT, CDR2 FNYEAQ (reference sequence). The CDR3 sequence: CASSSLVGEQYF. In DNA, the CDR3 is TGTGCTAGCAGTTCATTAGTCGGCGAGCAGTACTTC.

The V gene is TRBV7-7, the J gene TRBJ2-3; maybe TRBD1 (6 bases). V lost 5 bases and J 4 bases, leaving 13 bases between the germline ends. CDR3 length: 14 amino acids. Germline loops: CDR1 SSHAT, CDR2 FNYEAQ (reference sequence). Here the CDR3 reads CASSMGTPPDTQYF. The CDR3 DNA sequence: TGTGCCAGCAGCATGGGGACACCACCAGATACGCAGTATTTT.

This clone has a handful of counts. J is TRBJ1-2 and V is TRBV27; 7 bases map to TRBD1. Germline trimming cut 6 bases from V and 0 bases from J; bases unmatched to any gene: 7. The CDR3 extends over 15 amino acids. Germline CDR1 is MNHEY and CDR2 is SMNVEV (reference sequence). CDR3 sequence reads: CASSPGDSSNYGYTF. Here the CDR3 DNA reads TGTGCCAGCAGCCCCGGGGACAGCTCTAACTATGGCTACACCTTC.

V and J are TRBV24-1 and TRBJ2-7; D is possibly TRBD2 (6 bases). Trimming removed 7 bases from V and 12 bases from J, with 21 bases in between. Germline CDR1 reads KGHDR; CDR2 reads SFDVKD. The length of the CDR3 is 13 residues. The CDR3 DNA reads as TGTGCCACCAGGGGCATCAAAGCGGGCGAGGGGTACTTC. Residues: CATRGIKAGEGYF.

The chain is built from TRBV12-3 or TRBV12-4 and TRBJ1-2; the D gene is possibly TRBD1 (5 bases). The CDR3 loop spans 13 amino acids. V gave up 7 bases and J gave up 4 bases, with 13 bases separating them. In DNA form, the CDR3 reads TGTGCCAGCACTGAGGGGAGGGCCTATGGCTACACCTTC. Its protein product is CASTEGRAYGYTF.

A note on this clone: The junction and the germline gene differ at one end; a read error may be behind it. The rearrangement joins TRBV12-5 to TRBJ2-2, with 16 positions matching TRBD2. Germline CDR1 reads LGHNT; CDR2 reads FRNRAP. The CDR3 extends over 18 amino acids. CDR3 DNA sequence: TGTGCGAGTGGTTTCGCCCCGGGACTAGCGGGAGGGCACCGGGGAGCTGTTTTT. Its protein is CASGFAPGLAGGHRGAVF.

The V call is TRBV28, the J call TRBJ1-5; D perhaps matches TRBD1 (5 bases). Germline V gene sequence: CDR1 MDHEN, CDR2 SYDVKM. This CDR3 has 12 residues. Deletions cut 7 bases from V and 6 bases from J, with 10 bases between. CDR3 nucleotides: TGTGCCAGCAACCAGGGCAGTCAGCCCCAGCATTTT. Translated, it gives CASNQGSQPQHF.

V usage is TRBV29-1 and J usage is TRBJ1-1; D is unclear. V was shortened by 6 bases and J by 3 bases, with 8 bases between the two germline ends. CDR1 is SQVTM, CDR2 ANQGSEA, per germline. The CDR3 extends over 11 amino acids. The CDR3 is CSVRVHTEAFF. The CDR3 bases are TGCAGCGTACGGGTTCACACTGAAGCTTTCTTT.

The V gene is TRBV4-1, the J gene TRBJ2-7; the match to TRBD2 covers 13 bases. CDR3 length: 16 amino acids. Germline lookup yields CDR1 MGHRA and CDR2 YSYEKL. V shed 5 bases, J shed 5 bases, and the junction held 9 bases outside the gene matches. The CDR3 DNA reads as TGCGCCAGCAGCTCGGGCGAACTAGCGGGAGGGCACGAGCAGTACTTC. Translated: CASSSGELAGGHEQYF.

CDR3 amino acids: CASSPRLAEQFF. In DNA, the CDR3 is TGTGCCAGCAGTCCCCGACTAGCTGAGCAGTTCTTC. The rearrangement joins TRBV27 to TRBJ2-1; 7 bases are a match to TRBD2. The CDR3 runs 12 residues. V lost 5 bases, J lost 9 bases, and 4 bases stayed unmatched. Germline loops: CDR1 MNHEY, CDR2 SMNVEV (reference sequence).

For the CDR3, the DNA is TGTGCCAGCAGTCGCGCTCGGGGGGCCCCGGGGGACGAGCAGTACTTC. It encodes CASSRARGAPGDEQYF. The chain uses TRBV5-5 and TRBJ2-7, with a weak D call TRBD2 (7 bases). The V end was cut by 5 bases, the J end by 5 bases, with 23 bases between. The CDR3 runs 16 residues. Looked up from germline, CDR1 is SGHKS and CDR2 is YYEKEE (reference sequence).

The chain carries TRBV11-2 and TRBJ1-1; D not resolved. This CDR3 contains 12 residues. The germline V gene has CDR1 SGHAT and CDR2 FQNNGV. Deletions cut 3 bases from V and 10 bases from J, with 12 bases between. CDR3 sequence reads: CASSLGTLGAFF. Here the CDR3 DNA reads TGTGCCAGCAGCTTGGGCACCCTTGGAGCTTTCTTT.

The V and J genes are TRBV19 and TRBJ1-4; 7 nucleotides align to TRBD1. The CDR3 totals 16 residues. The germline V gene encodes CDR1 LNHDA and CDR2 SQIVND (reference sequence). J was trimmed by 5 bases and V by 6 bases; bases with no gene match: 12. The CDR3 DNA sequence: TGTGCCAGTAGAATCCTCCGGGACAGACTAAATGAAAAACTGTTTTTT. It is translated as CASRILRDRLNEKLFF.

This clone was picked up a small number of times. V usage is TRBV27 and J usage is TRBJ2-1; 14 bases fit TRBD2. Unmatched junction bases numbered 13, after V lost 5 bases and J lost 7 bases. The CDR3 covers 18 residues. Germline V gives CDR1 MNHEY, CDR2 SMNVEV (reference sequence). CDR3: CASSQIPGLAGDVNEQFF. The CDR3 nucleotides are TGTGCCAGCAGTCAAATACCGGGACTAGCGGGAGATGTAAATGAGCAGTTCTTC.

The J gene is TRBJ1-5, the V gene TRBV28, with unresolved D. CDR1 is MDHEN and CDR2 is SYDVKM in the germline V gene. The CDR3 is 16 amino acids. Trimming took off 1 base at V and 2 bases at J, with 12 bases between the two ends. The CDR3 DNA is TGTGCCAGCAGTTTATCGGACTTTGGCGGCAATCAGCCCCAGCATTTT. Its translation: CASSLSDFGGNQPQHF.

The chain couples TRBV7-8 to TRBJ2-7, with TRBD1 as a possible D gene (7 bases). The V end was cut by 3 bases, the J end by 5 bases, with 14 bases between. CDR1 SGHVS and CDR2 FQNEAQ come from the germline V gene. The CDR3 length is 14 residues. CDR3 protein: CASSFQQGGHEQYF. Written as DNA, the CDR3 is TGTGCCAGCAGCTTTCAGCAGGGGGGACACGAGCAGTACTTC.

The rearrangement uses TRBV29-1 and TRBJ2-2, with TRBD2 matching over 8 bases. CDR1 and CDR2 from the germline V gene are SQVTM and ANQGSEA. V lost 3 bases, J lost 7 bases, and 4 bases stayed unmatched. The CDR3 has 13 residues. The CDR3 DNA is TGCAGCGTTGACGGGAGGGAGAGCGGGGAGCTGTTTTTT. This codes for CSVDGRESGELFF.

The V gene is TRBV6-5, the J gene TRBJ1-5, with a tentative D call TRBD1 (6 bases). The CDR3 length is 13 residues. With 8 bases removed from V and 9 bases from J, the gap between germline ends came to 17 bases. Germline assignment: CDR1 MNHEY and CDR2 SVGAGI. The CDR3 sequence is CASGGAVVGPQHF. CDR3 nucleotides: TGTGCCAGCGGGGGGGCGGTGGTGGGGCCCCAGCATTTT.

This clone has only one observation. V gene TRBV6-1 combines with J gene TRBJ1-3; no clear D. The V and J ends lost 2 bases and 2 bases respectively, with 10 bases between them. Germline CDR1 MNHNS, CDR2 SASEGT. The CDR3 spans 15 residues. This CDR3 reads CASSESIGAGNTIYF. The DNA of the CDR3 is TGTGCCAGCAGTGAATCCATCGGGGCTGGAAACACCATATATTTT.

This clone showed up just a few times. J is TRBJ1-2 and V is TRBV6-1; maybe TRBD1 (6 bases). V dropped 1 base and J dropped 8 bases, with 17 bases sitting between them. There are 15 residues in the CDR3. CDR1 MNHNS and CDR2 SASEGT come from the germline V gene. In DNA, the CDR3 is TGTGCCAGCAGTGAAGACACGGGACCGAGGGGGGGCTACACCTTC. This codes for CASSEDTGPRGGYTF.

CDR3 sequence reads: CASSLDPGQQETQYF. In DNA, the CDR3 is TGTGCCAGCAGCTTAGACCCTGGACAGCAAGAGACCCAGTACTTC. The chain carries TRBV7-2 and TRBJ2-5; D is perhaps TRBD1 (6 bases). Trimming stripped 1 base from V and 2 bases from J, with 11 bases between. The CDR3 spans 15 residues. Per germline, CDR1 SGHTA and CDR2 FQGNSA.

J is TRBJ1-5 and V is TRBV6-5; D may be TRBD1 (6 bases). The length of the CDR3 is 14 residues. CDR1 and CDR2 (germline): MNHEY, SVGAGI. Trimming removed 6 bases at V and 2 bases at J, with 11 bases between. This CDR3 is CASRTGYGNQPQHF. The DNA for the CDR3 is TGTGCCAGCAGAACAGGGTATGGCAATCAGCCCCAGCATTTT.